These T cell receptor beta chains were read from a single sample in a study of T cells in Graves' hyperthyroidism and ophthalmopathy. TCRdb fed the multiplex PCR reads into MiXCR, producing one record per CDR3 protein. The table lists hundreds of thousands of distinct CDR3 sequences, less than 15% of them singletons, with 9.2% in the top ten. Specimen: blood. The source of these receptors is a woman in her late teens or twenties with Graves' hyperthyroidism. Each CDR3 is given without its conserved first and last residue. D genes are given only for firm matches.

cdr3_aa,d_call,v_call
ASSQTVATETQY,-,TRBV3-1
ASSLDIAEAF,-,TRBV7-9
ASSQLAGAYHEQY,-,TRBV4-3
ASSLGDSTNSPLH,-,TRBV18
ASSQTFRGRNTEAF,TRBD1,TRBV5-1
ASSIMEQSPNTEAF,-,TRBV19
ASSEPLLTRGESTDTQY,-,TRBV2
ASSSPPSYEQY,-,TRBV7-3
ASSPGGPYERY,TRBD2,TRBV27
ASSLVRVSGELF,-,TRBV5-1
ASSQESGSAY,-,TRBV3-1
ASSPTWGGELF,-,TRBV4-2
ASSLTENSPLH,-,TRBV7-3
SAAIPGQTTDTQY,TRBD1,TRBV20-1
ASSLVVRSQETQY,-,TRBV5-1
ASQPGETDTQY,-,TRBV9
ASEIKVGGYT,-,TRBV7-9
SVERQGPDTQY,TRBD1,TRBV29-1
ASSSGERGRYEQY,-,TRBV28
ASSSGQGIRPGTEAF,TRBD1,TRBV7-9
ASSSGDGGTGANVLT,-,TRBV7-9
ASSQGTSGHNEQF,TRBD2,TRBV5-1
ASSQSSWDSLNIQY,TRBD1,TRBV11-2
ASSQKLTGLAEETQY,TRBD2,TRBV4-1